The next 9 T cell receptor beta chains were all read from a single sample in a study of blood T cell repertoires in COVID-19. This table comes from immunoSEQ multiplex PCR, and its TCRdb copy is limited to in-frame clones, with some not included. The data contain approximately 170,000 clones, approximately 91% of them singletons. The sequencing input was peripheral blood. Receptors were obtained from a man under 40 with acute or convalescent COVID-19.

The chain carries TRBV5-1 and TRBJ2-1; TRBD1 matches 9 bases. V was clipped by 4 bases and J by 6 bases; unmatched bases: 11. This CDR3 is 16 amino acids long. Germline CDR1 is SGHRS and CDR2 is YFSETQ. The CDR3 loop reads CASSPTPGQGGNEQFF. The CDR3 coding sequence is TGCGCCAGCAGCCCAACCCCGGGACAGGGAGGCAATGAGCAGTTCTTC.

The rearrangement joins TRBV4-2 to TRBJ2-7, with TRBD2 as a possible D gene (7 bases). CDR3 length: 16 amino acids. The germline CDR1 and CDR2 sequences are LGHNA and YNFKEQ. V dropped 4 bases and J dropped 2 bases, with 18 bases sitting between them. DNA for the CDR3: TGTGCCAGCAGCCGCCAAGGGAGGGGGGGACCCTACGAGCAGTACTTC. Residues: CASSRQGRGGPYEQYF.

The chain links TRBV28 to TRBJ1-2; D uncertain. The CDR3 contains 11 residues. CDR1 is MDHEN and CDR2 is SYDVKM in the germline V gene. V lost 7 bases and J lost 5, with 8 bases in between. CDR3 region: CASNTKYGYTF. The CDR3 DNA reads as TGTGCCAGCAACACGAAATATGGCTACACCTTC.

The CDR3 loop is CASSLGQGPETQYF. CDR3 coding DNA: TGCGCCAGCAGCTTGGGGCAGGGGCCAGAGACCCAGTACTTC. The V and J genes are TRBV5-1 and TRBJ2-5; D is perhaps TRBD1 (6 bases). The germline gives CDR1 SGHRS, CDR2 YFSETQ. V lost 0 bases to trimming and J lost 4 bases, with 10 bases between them. The CDR3 covers 14 residues. The variable domain in full, completed from reference TRBV5-1 and TRBJ2-5, reads KAGVTQTPRYLIKTRGQQVTLSCSPISGHRSVSWYQQTPGQGLQFLFEYFSETQRNKGNFPGRFSGRQFSNSRSEMNVSTLELGDSALYLCASSLGQGPETQYFGPGTRLLVL.

The chain has TRBV7-9 and TRBJ2-1; 14 bases fit TRBD2. Trimming cost V 5 bases and J 2 bases; bases outside gene matches: 8. This CDR3 region has 18 residues. From germline, CDR1 is SEHNR and CDR2 FQNEAQ (reference sequence). The chain's CDR3 is CASSTGTSGSSTYNEQFF. CDR3 nucleotide sequence: TGTGCCAGCAGCACCGGGACTAGCGGGAGTTCCACCTACAATGAGCAGTTCTTC.

The gene calls are TRBV15 and TRBJ1-4; D gene unclear. Between the trimmed V and J ends, which lost 3 bases and 7 bases, there was a span of 12 bases. The CDR3 runs 14 residues. Germline V gene lookup returns CDR1 LNHNV and CDR2 YYDKDF (reference sequence). CDR3 in amino acids: CATSRAGSTEKLFF. CDR3 sequence (DNA): TGTGCCACCAGCAGGGCGGGGTCGACTGAAAAACTGTTTTTT. Supplemented by reference TRBV15 and TRBJ1-4, the full variable domain reads DAMVIQNPRYQVTQFGKPVTLSCSQTLNHNVMYWYQQKSSQAPKLLFHYYDKDFNNEADTPDNFQSRRPNTSFCFLDIRSPGLGDTAMYLCATSRAGSTEKLFFGSGTQLSVL.

V usage is TRBV30 and J usage is TRBJ1-2; perhaps TRBD1 as D (6 bases). The CDR3 extends over 15 amino acids. CDR1 is GTSNPN and CDR2 is SVGIG in the germline V gene (reference sequence). V lost 6 bases and J 0 bases, leaving 17 bases between the germline ends. CDR3 DNA sequence: TGTGCCTGCGTTGACAGGTACAGGGCTAACTATGGCTACACCTTC. It encodes CACVDRYRANYGYTF.

This rearrangement joins TRBV19 to TRBJ2-5; 10 bases fit TRBD1. This CDR3 is built from 15 residues. V trimming: 5 bases; J trimming: 2 bases; junction bases outside the gene matches: 5. CDR1 is LNHDA and CDR2 is SQIVND in the germline V gene (reference sequence). The CDR3 loop is CASSARDRGQETQYF. The CDR3 DNA follows: TGTGCCAGTAGTGCACGGGACAGGGGTCAAGAGACCCAGTACTTC.

This clone came up once. CDR3 amino acids: CASSFPGERQPQHF. Here the CDR3 DNA reads TGTGCCAGCAGTTTTCCCGGCGAGAGGCAGCCCCAGCATTTT. The gene calls are TRBV6-5 and TRBJ1-5; D gene unclear. Trimming removed 4 bases from V and 7 bases from J, with 14 bases in between. The CDR3 sequence is 14 residues long. Germline V gives CDR1 MNHEY, CDR2 SVGAGI.